This is a list of T cell receptor beta chains from one sample in a study of T cells in Graves' hyperthyroidism and ophthalmopathy. TCRdb re-analysed the multiplex PCR reads in MiXCR, keeping a single row per CDR3 protein. The table includes a few hundred thousand distinct CDR3 sequences, roughly 15% detected once. Material for sequencing was blood. Source of these receptors: a woman under 40 with Graves' ophthalmopathy. Each CDR3 is given with its conserved first and last residue. D genes are given only for firm matches. Size values are once, few and many counts, or a class for expanded clones, and some rows have none.

size,D,J,V,CDR3,DNA
.,TRBD1,TRBJ1-5,TRBV3-1,CASSQQGARQPQHF,TGTGCCAGCAGCCAGCAGGGGGCACGTCAGCCCCAGCATTTT
.,.,TRBJ1-2,TRBV7-9,CASSRDEFTRRTDGYTF,TGTGCCAGCAGCCGCGACGAGTTTACCCGAAGAACGGATGGCTACACCTTC
many,TRBD1,TRBJ1-1,TRBV29-1,CSGGTGVGVTEAFF,TGCAGCGGCGGGACAGGTGTGGGGGTGACTGAAGCTTTCTTT
many,.,TRBJ2-5,TRBV18,CASSPLVSETQYF,TGTGCCAGCTCACCACTCGTCTCAGAGACCCAGTACTTC
few,TRBD1,TRBJ2-7,TRBV6-1,CASSKNRGYTYEQYF,TGTGCCAGCAGCAAAAACAGGGGATATACCTACGAGCAGTACTTC
many,.,TRBJ2-3,TRBV28,CASSPPSVDTQYF,TGTGCCAGCAGTCCCCCATCGGTAGATACGCAGTATTTT
many,TRBD2,TRBJ2-3,TRBV3-1,CASSQERASGRGSYTDTQYF,TGTGCCAGCAGCCAAGAGCGGGCTAGCGGGCGGGGATCCTACACAGATACGCAGTATTTT
.,TRBD1,TRBJ1-3,TRBV11-3,CASSPGTAVSGNTIYF,TGTGCCAGCAGCCCCGGGACAGCCGTCTCTGGAAACACCATATATTTT
many,.,TRBJ2-5,TRBV4-1,CASSQDSQSQETQYF,TGCGCCAGCAGCCAAGATAGCCAGTCACAAGAGACCCAGTACTTC
many,.,TRBJ1-1,TRBV18,CASSPPSGTNTEAFF,TGTGCCAGCTCACCCCCCTCGGGGACGAACACTGAAGCTTTCTTT
.,TRBD1,TRBJ1-1,TRBV6-8,CASSYSRRGRTEAFF,TGTGCCAGCAGTTACTCGCGCAGGGGGCGAACTGAAGCTTTCTTT
many,.,TRBJ2-3,TRBV7-2,CASSLVLGVADTQYF,TGTGCCAGCAGCTTAGTCCTAGGGGTCGCAGATACGCAGTATTTT
.,TRBD1,TRBJ2-2,TRBV5-1,CASRWDRAATFTGELFF,TGCGCCAGCAGGTGGGACAGGGCTGCTACCTTCACCGGGGAGCTGTTTTTT